A selection of T cell receptor beta chains follows, all from one sample in a study of control samples from healthy donors and cancer patients. Only in-frame clones appear in the TCRdb table, and some are missing; sequencing was by immunoSEQ multiplex PCR. Among some 74,000 clones listed, roughly 90% were seen once. The specimen sequenced was blood. These receptors came from a woman aged 45-59 years in good health. Each CDR3 is given with its conserved first and last residue. D genes are given only for firm matches. Only some rows state a clone size, as once, few, many or a class for expanded clones.

v_gene	abundance	j_gene	len	d_gene	CDR3nt	CDR3aa
TRBV5-1	once	TRBJ1-2	16	NA	TGCGCCAGCAGCTACCGGGACAAGGGAGCTAACTATGGCTACACCTTC	CASSYRDKGANYGYTF
TRBV15	few	TRBJ1-5	12	NA	TGTGCCACCAGCAGAGAGAATCAGCCCCAGCATTTT	CATSRENQPQHF
TRBV5-4	NA	TRBJ2-3	16	TRBD2	TGTGCCAGCAGCTCAGGGACTAGTCGAAGCACAGATACGCAGTATTTT	CASSSGTSRSTDTQYF
TRBV5-1	NA	TRBJ2-2	20	TRBD2	TGCGCCAGCAGCCCCCTTTGGGACAAACCGGGACTAGCTGTTCACCGGGAGCTGTTTTTT	CASSPLWDKPGLAVHRELFF
TRBV30	NA	TRBJ1-2	12	TRBD1	TGTGCCTGGGGGACAGGTCTATATGGCTACACCTTC	CAWGTGLYGYTF
TRBV7-2	NA	TRBJ1-6	15	TRBD1	TGTGCCAGCAGCTCCGACTGGACAGGGAATTCACCCCTCCACTTT	CASSSDWTGNSPLHF
TRBV18	NA	TRBJ1-3	15	NA	TGTGCCAGCTCACCACAGGGCACAACGGGAAACACCATATATTTT	CASSPQGTTGNTIYF
TRBV5-4	once	TRBJ2-1	15	NA	TGTGCCAGCAGCTTGTGGGGGGAAGGGTACAATGAGCAGTTCTTC	CASSLWGEGYNEQFF
TRBV10-3	NA	TRBJ2-7	12	NA	TGTGCCATCAGTGAAGACTTGGACGAGCAGTACTTC	CAISEDLDEQYF
TRBV6-5	NA	TRBJ2-6	15	NA	TGTGCCACCATCGCCTCGGGCTCTGGGGCCAACGTCCTGACTTTC	CATIASGSGANVLTF
TRBV27	NA	TRBJ2-4	15	NA	TGTGCCAGCAGTTTATCAGGCGCCACCAAAAACATTCAGTACTTC	CASSLSGATKNIQYF
TRBV3-1/TRBV3-2	NA	TRBJ1-2	16	NA	TGTGCCAGCAGCCAAGTAGGGGCTTTAGCCCTCTATGGCTACACCTTC	CASSQVGALALYGYTF
TRBV7-2	NA	TRBJ1-3	16	NA	TGTGCCAGCAGGCCACGAGGGCCGGGCGCTGGAAACACCATATATTTT	CASRPRGPGAGNTIYF
TRBV6-5	NA	TRBJ1-5	14	NA	TGTGCCAGCAGCGGATCCTGGGGCAATCAGCCCCAGCATTTT	CASSGSWGNQPQHF
TRBV4-2	NA	TRBJ2-3	16	TRBD2	TGTGCCAGCAGCCAAGGGACTAGCGTGGCTATGGATACGCAGTATTTT	CASSQGTSVAMDTQYF
TRBV19	NA	TRBJ2-2	13	NA	TGTGCCAGTATCTCATTGTCCGGCGGGGAGCTGTTTTTT	CASISLSGGELFF
TRBV24-1	NA	TRBJ2-6	19	TRBD1	TGTGCCACCAGTGACACCCCACAGGGGGCCGCTTCTGGGGCCAACGTCCTGACTTTC	CATSDTPQGAASGANVLTF
TRBV6-1	once	TRBJ1-1	12	NA	TGTGCCAGCAGTGAACTGATCACTGAAGCTTTCTTT	CASSELITEAFF
TRBV5-1	NA	TRBJ2-1	14	NA	TGCGCCAGCAGCGGGACTGGGGGATCAATCGAGCAGTTCTTC	CASSGTGGSIEQFF
TRBV27	medium-sized	TRBJ1-2	14	TRBD1	TGTGCCAGCAGCGAGTCCGGGACAGGGTATGGCTACACCTTC	CASSESGTGYGYTF
TRBV28	NA	TRBJ1-2	13	NA	TGTGCCAGCAGTTTGGCCGGAAACTATGGCTACACCTTC	CASSLAGNYGYTF
TRBV5-1	NA	TRBJ1-1	14	NA	TGCGCCAGCAGCTTTGAGGGCCGGAACACTGAAGCTTTCTTT	CASSFEGRNTEAFF
TRBV6-6	NA	TRBJ2-3	11	NA	TGTGCCAGCAGTCTCGATGATACGCAGTATTTT	CASSLDDTQYF
TRBV4-2	medium-sized	TRBJ2-1	11	NA	TGTGCCAGCAGCCTAACTAATGAGCAGTTCTTC	CASSLTNEQFF
TRBV11-2	NA	TRBJ2-1	14	TRBD2	TGTGCCAGCAGCATCACGCGGGGGAACAATGAGCAGTTCTTC	CASSITRGNNEQFF
TRBV2	NA	TRBJ2-3	16	TRBD1	TGTGCCAGCAGTGAAATAGGGACAGGGAGCACAGATACGCAGTATTTT	CASSEIGTGSTDTQYF
TRBV10-3	NA	TRBJ2-1	14	TRBD1	TGTGCCATCAGTGATGGACAGGGATTTGTTGAGCAGTTCTTC	CAISDGQGFVEQFF
TRBV24-1	NA	TRBJ2-1	13	NA	TGTGCCACCAGTGATGGGGGGAACAATGAGCAGTTCTTC	CATSDGGNNEQFF
TRBV30	NA	TRBJ2-1	16	TRBD2	TGTGCCTGGAGTCCTGACCTAGCGGGGGGGCAGATTGAGCAGTTCTTC	CAWSPDLAGGQIEQFF
TRBV6-6	NA	TRBJ1-6	17	NA	TGTGCCAGCAGTCCCCGGACTGTAAGCTCCTATAATTCACCCCTCCACTTT	CASSPRTVSSYNSPLHF
TRBV7-9	NA	TRBJ2-2	12	NA	TGTGCCAGCATCGAGACAGCCGGGGAGCTGTTTTTT	CASIETAGELFF
TRBV6-6	NA	TRBJ1-5	14	NA	TGTGCCAGCCGTAAGGGTTCTTCCAATCAGCCCCAGCATTTT	CASRKGSSNQPQHF
TRBV19	once	TRBJ2-5	14	NA	TGTGCCACCGGGTCTGGGGGGGCAAGGGAGACCCAGTACTTC	CATGSGGARETQYF
TRBV2	NA	TRBJ1-5	12	NA	TGTGCCAGCAGTGACTCCAATCAGCCCCAGCATTTT	CASSDSNQPQHF
TRBV29-1	NA	TRBJ2-1	13	NA	TGCAGCGTTGACAGGCTGGGCTTGGATGAGCAGTTCTTC	CSVDRLGLDEQFF
TRBV6-5	NA	TRBJ2-2	15	NA	TGTGCCAGCAATTTCCAAGGAGGAAGAGGCTGGGAGCTGTTTTTT	CASNFQGGRGWELFF
TRBV24-1	NA	TRBJ2-7	12	NA	TGTGCCACCAGTGATTTACGTAACGAGCAGTACTTC	CATSDLRNEQYF
TRBV19	NA	TRBJ1-2	13	NA	TGTGCCAGTAGTACTGGGACGGGATATGGCTACACCTTC	CASSTGTGYGYTF
TRBV15	NA	TRBJ2-7	17	TRBD1	TGTGCCACCAGCAGAGAATCTCCGGGACAGGCTTCCTACGAGCAGTACTTC	CATSRESPGQASYEQYF
TRBV9	NA	TRBJ2-3	12	NA	TGTGCCAGCAGCGTTACCTCGGATACGCAGTATTTT	CASSVTSDTQYF
TRBV3-1/TRBV3-2	NA	TRBJ2-4	13	NA	TGTGCCAGCATGAAGGCGTCCAAAAACATTCAGTACTTC	CASMKASKNIQYF
TRBV7-9	few	TRBJ2-7	14	TRBD2	TGTGCCAGCAGCTCCTCGGGGGGGCTTAGCGAGCAGTACTTC	CASSSSGGLSEQYF
TRBV5-1	NA	TRBJ2-2	14	NA	TGCGCCAGCAGCTTGTCCAGGGACACCGGGGAGCTGTTTTTT	CASSLSRDTGELFF
TRBV11-2	NA	TRBJ2-3	16	TRBD1	TGTGCCAGCAGCTTAGGACAGGGGTTGGTGGGAGATACGCAGTATTTT	CASSLGQGLVGDTQYF
TRBV5-6	NA	TRBJ2-7	15	NA	TGTGCCAGCAGCTTAGGGTCTCTAATAACCTACGAGCAGTACTTC	CASSLGSLITYEQYF
TRBV27	NA	TRBJ2-1	15	TRBD2	TGTGCCAGCAGACCGGGACTAGCGGAATACAATGAGCAGTTCTTC	CASRPGLAEYNEQFF
TRBV19	NA	TRBJ2-2	14	NA	TGTGCCAGTAGGGAGTTATCGAACACCGGGGAGCTGTTTTTT	CASRELSNTGELFF
TRBV15	NA	TRBJ2-7	14	NA	TGTGCCACCAGCAGGGAGGGCCTAAACTACGAGCAGTACTTC	CATSREGLNYEQYF